A single sample is the source of the 24 T cell receptor beta chains below, sequenced in a study of T cells in Graves' hyperthyroidism and ophthalmopathy. The investigators amplified TCR beta CDR3 regions from RNA transcripts. When the TCR CDR3 underwent first-round RT-PCR, the HTBI primer set was used. From the multiplex PCR reads, TCRdb called clonotypes with MiXCR, one entry per CDR3 protein. The sample lists around 380,000 distinct CDR3 sequences, about 14% occurring once. Sequenced material: blood. The receptors stem from a young man with Graves' hyperthyroidism that later progressed to Graves' ophthalmopathy.

The table lists this clonotype with a few counts. This chain uses TRBV4-1 with TRBJ1-4, with 8 bases lining up with TRBD1. This CDR3 spans 17 amino acids. V trimming: 0 bases; J trimming: 6 bases; junction bases outside the gene matches: 9. From germline, CDR1 is MGHRA and CDR2 YSYEKL. The CDR3 DNA reads TGCGCCAGCAGCCAAGATGCCCGGACAGGGTTAGATGAAAAACTGTTTTTT. It specifies CASSQDARTGLDEKLFF.

The table lists this clonotype with many counts. V gene TRBV6-6 combines with J gene TRBJ1-5; 8 positions match TRBD1. The V and J ends lost 2 bases and 4 bases, in that order; junction bases with no gene match: 10. Germline V gene lookup returns CDR1 MNHNY and CDR2 SVGAGI (reference sequence). This CDR3 spans 17 amino acids. The CDR3 coding sequence is TGTGCCAGCAGTTACGGAGGCGGACAGGGAATAAATCAGCCCCAGCATTTT. Its protein is CASSYGGGQGINQPQHF.

With regard to this clonotype: This could be a read error, since a much larger clone is one nucleotide away. This chain links TRBV6-6 with TRBJ1-1; no clear D. CDR1 is MNHNY and CDR2 is SVGAGI in the germline V gene (reference sequence). The V and J ends lost 0 bases and 0 bases respectively, with 14 bases between them. CDR3 length: 17 amino acids. The CDR3 DNA sequence: TGTGCCAGCAGTTACTCGAGTCAGCCCAGCATGAACACTGAAGCTTTCTTT. As protein: CASSYSSQPSMNTEAFF.

This clonotype was recorded at least ten times. The J gene is TRBJ1-5, the V gene TRBV12-3 or TRBV12-4; possibly TRBD1 for D (6 bases). V was clipped by 7 bases and J by 5 bases, with 15 bases between them. The CDR3 has 14 amino acids. DNA for the CDR3: TGTGCCAGCACCAAGGTCAGGGGCGATCAGCCCCAGCATTTT. As protein: CASTKVRGDQPQHF.

The genes are TRBV27 and TRBJ1-3; 7 bases line up with TRBD1. After removal of 0 bases from V and 3 bases from J, the junction contained 14 bases not matched to a gene. CDR3 length equals 19 residues. Germline loops: CDR1 MNHEY, CDR2 SMNVEV (reference sequence). For the CDR3, the DNA is TGTGCCAGCAGTTTATCGATAAAGGGCCAGGGGGAAGGTGGAAACACCATATATTTT. Protein: CASSLSIKGQGEGGNTIYF.

In its sample, this clonotype was seen many times. The CDR3 nucleotides are TGTGCCAGCAGCTCCCTGCTGGTTAGCACAGATACGCAGTATTTT. Residues: CASSSLLVSTDTQYF. This rearrangement joins TRBV7-2 to TRBJ2-3; D unclear. The CDR3 runs 15 residues. CDR1 is SGHTA and CDR2 is FQGNSA in the germline V gene. V was shortened by 4 bases and J by 0 bases, with 11 bases between the two germline ends.

This clonotype appeared a few times. The gene calls are TRBV12-3 or TRBV12-4 and TRBJ2-3; D is unclear. This CDR3 has 11 amino acids. V was trimmed by 5 bases and J by 8 bases, leaving 8 bases between them. For the CDR3, the DNA is TGTGCCAGCAGTCTAGGGTCTACGCAGTATTTT. The encoded protein is CASSLGSTQYF.

This clonotype has a handful of counts. V gene TRBV20-1 combines with J gene TRBJ2-7, with D perhaps TRBD1 (6 bases). This CDR3 is built from 13 residues. Looked up from germline, CDR1 is DFQATT and CDR2 is SNEGSKA (reference sequence). Trimming took 6 bases from V and 2 from J, leaving 14 bases between them. The CDR3 loop reads CSATRDITYEQYF. The CDR3 nucleotides are TGCAGTGCAACCCGGGACATCACCTACGAGCAGTACTTC.

Turning to this clonotype: Mismatch with germline at one junction end may stem from a read error. V gene TRBV7-2 combines with J gene TRBJ1-6, with TRBD1 matching over 8 bases. Germline CDR1 SGHTA, CDR2 FQGNSA. CDR3 size: 17 residues. The CDR3 sequence is CASSPKRGQVGYSPLHF. For the CDR3, the DNA is TGCGCCAGCAGCCCGAAAAGGGGACAGGTCGGGTATTCACCCCTCCACTTT.

This clonotype has just a few counts. The rearrangement joins TRBV12-3 or TRBV12-4 to TRBJ2-3; TRBD2 matches at 12 bases. With V trimmed by 1 base and J by 8 bases, 4 bases remained unmatched. The CDR3 spans 15 residues. The CDR3 DNA reads as TGTGCCAGCAGTTTAGGCCTAGCGGGGGGGGGTACGCAGTATTTT. Amino acid sequence: CASSLGLAGGGTQYF.

This clonotype was counted at least ten times. This chain connects TRBV27 to TRBJ2-2, with TRBD2 matching 13 bases. CDR1 and CDR2 (germline): MNHEY, SMNVEV (reference sequence). J was trimmed by 1 base and V by 9 bases; bases with no gene match: 8. The CDR3 totals 17 residues. The CDR3 DNA reads TGTGCCAGTTCCGGGACTAGCGGGGTGTTGAACACCGGGGAGCTGTTTTTT. This codes for CASSGTSGVLNTGELFF.

The sample holds a few counts of this clonotype. The chain combines TRBV4-2 with TRBJ2-1; no clear D. V gave up 0 bases and J gave up 0 bases, with 3 bases separating them. The CDR3 runs to 14 residues. Germline CDR1 reads LGHNA; CDR2 reads YNFKEQ. CDR3 region: CASSQEASYNEQFF. In nucleotides, the CDR3 is TGTGCCAGCAGCCAAGAGGCCTCCTACAATGAGCAGTTCTTC.

The V call is TRBV9, the J call TRBJ2-5, with unresolved D. Germline CDR1 reads SGDLS; CDR2 reads YYNGEE. This CDR3 region has 14 residues. V gave up 0 bases and J gave up 1 base, with 7 bases separating them. The CDR3 here is CASSVVQAQETQYF. The CDR3 bases are TGTGCCAGCAGCGTAGTGCAGGCCCAAGAGACCCAGTACTTC. Full variable domain (remainder filled in from reference TRBV9 and TRBJ2-5): DSGVTQTPKHLITATGQRVTLRCSPRSGDLSVYWYQQSLDQGLQFLIQYYNGEERAKGNILERFSAQQFPDLHSELNLSSLELGDSALYFCASSVVQAQETQYFGPGTRLLVL.

This clonotype was seen at least ten times. This chain uses TRBV7-3 with TRBJ2-7; 15 bases match TRBD2. The CDR3 contains 14 residues. J lost 7 bases, V lost 4 bases, and 2 bases had no gene match. The germline gives CDR1 SGHTA, CDR2 FQGTGA. The CDR3 protein is CASSSGLAGGEQYF. The CDR3 DNA reads as TGTGCCAGCAGCTCGGGACTAGCGGGGGGTGAGCAGTACTTC. The full variable domain, with the rest looked up from reference TRBV7-3 and TRBJ2-7, is GAGVSQTPSNKVTEKGKYVELRCDPISGHTALYWYRQSLGQGPEFLIYFQGTGAADDSGLPNDRFFAVRPEGSVSTLKIQRTERGDSAVYLCASSSGLAGGEQYFGPGTRLTVT.

The chain has TRBV5-1 and TRBJ1-4; no reliable D call. The V gene lost 0 bases and the J gene lost 11 bases, with 14 bases spanning the gap. Germline V gene data show CDR1 as SGHRS and CDR2 as YFSETQ. This CDR3 contains 14 residues. The CDR3 bases are TGCGCCAGCAGCTTGGAAAGTGCCGTGGGTAAACTGTTTTTT. Encoded protein: CASSLESAVGKLFF.

This clonotype has a count of ten or more. J is TRBJ2-7 and V is TRBV6-1; TRBD1 aligns across 8 bases. Germline V gives CDR1 MNHNS, CDR2 SASEGT. V lost 2 bases to trimming and J lost 6 bases; unmatched junction nucleotides: 9. The CDR3 is made up of 15 amino acids. CDR3 nucleotide sequence: TGTGCCAGCAGTGAAATCGGGGCAGGGGGCGCCGAGCAGTACTTC. Translation gives CASSEIGAGGAEQYF.

As for this clonotype: One base away lies a much larger clone, so this may be a sequencing read error. The genes are TRBV10-3 and TRBJ2-5, with D possibly called TRBD1 or TRBD2 (6 bases each). The V gene's germline CDR1 is ENHRY and CDR2 SYGVKD. This CDR3 has 14 amino acids. The V and J ends lost 0 bases and 7 bases respectively, with 12 bases between them. The CDR3 region is CAISESLGGPTQYF. CDR3 DNA sequence: TGTGCCATCAGTGAGTCGCTAGGGGGGCCGACCCAGTACTTC.

The gene calls are TRBV19 and TRBJ2-1; D is undetermined. CDR1 and CDR2 from the germline V gene are LNHDA and SQIVND (reference sequence). This CDR3 is built from 13 residues. The V end lost 6 bases, the J end lost 7 bases, and 13 bases lay between the germline ends. Written as DNA, the CDR3 is TGTGCCAGTAGCCCCTTACATCTGAATGAGCAGTTCTTC. Protein product: CASSPLHLNEQFF.

This clonotype was counted at least ten times. The rearrangement uses TRBV12-3 or TRBV12-4 and TRBJ1-2; D might be TRBD1 (5 bases). The CDR3 is 14 amino acids. The V and J ends lost 6 bases and 4 bases respectively, with 15 bases between them. CDR3 coding DNA: TGTGCCAGCAGCTCGGGACCCTTAGGCTATGGCTACACCTTC. Residues: CASSSGPLGYGYTF.

The V gene is TRBV10-3, the J gene TRBJ1-5; D not certain. The CDR3 contains 13 residues. V was clipped by 5 bases and J by 6 bases, with 11 bases between them. Per germline, CDR1 ENHRY and CDR2 SYGVKD. CDR3 sequence reads: CAISTPGAQPQHF. CDR3 nucleotide sequence: TGTGCCATCAGTACCCCCGGCGCTCAGCCCCAGCATTTT.

This clonotype was counted at least ten times. The chain joins TRBV10-3 to TRBJ2-7; 11 bases agree with TRBD1. Looked up from germline, CDR1 is ENHRY and CDR2 is SYGVKD. The CDR3 consists of 15 residues. The V and J ends lost 5 bases and 3 bases, in that order; junction bases with no gene match: 6. The CDR3 region is CAISSEDRGLYEQYF. Here the CDR3 DNA reads TGTGCCATCAGTTCCGAGGACAGGGGGCTCTACGAGCAGTACTTC.

This clonotype was observed many times. The rearrangement uses TRBV5-6 and TRBJ2-7; D remains ambiguous. The CDR3 spans 14 residues. CDR1 and CDR2 (germline): SGHDT, YYEEEE. Trimming removed 1 base from V and 0 bases from J, with 8 bases in between. The CDR3 DNA reads as TGTGCCAGCAGCTTGTCGCCCCCCTCCTACGAGCAGTACTTC. Translated, it gives CASSLSPPSYEQYF.

CDR3 amino acids: CSARVRGQEGQETQYF. The CDR3 region has the DNA TGCAGTGCTAGAGTTAGAGGTCAGGAAGGCCAAGAGACCCAGTACTTC. J is TRBJ2-5 and V is TRBV20-1; D not resolved. V was pared by 1 base and J by 1 base, with 16 bases between. The germline V gene has CDR1 DFQATT and CDR2 SNEGSKA (reference sequence). There are 16 residues in the CDR3.

In its sample, this clonotype was seen many times. V and J are TRBV11-1 and TRBJ2-1, with TRBD1 matching 9 bases. The V and J ends lost 7 bases and 5 bases, in that order; junction bases with no gene match: 9. The CDR3 spans 15 residues. The germline CDR1 and CDR2 sequences are SGHAT and FQDESV (reference sequence). The CDR3 coding sequence is TGTGCCAGCACCAGAGGACAGGGGCCCCACAATGAGCAGTTCTTC. Its protein is CASTRGQGPHNEQFF.